The text below deals with one T cell receptor beta chain. This sample is part of a study of blood T cell repertoires in COVID-19. Across the study: There were acute and convalescent COVID-19 samples, and they came from the United States, Italy and Spain.

With V trimmed by 4 bases and J by 8 bases, 7 bases remained unmatched. Germline V CDR1 and CDR2: SGHNT, YYREEE (reference sequence). There are 15 residues in the CDR3. Those who participated ranged in age from 18 to 89 years and resided in under 25 US areas. In assigning cohorts, the study relied on participant-reported clinical history. Original methodology: Estimated nucleated cell counts came from reference gene primer amplification. Assay: immunoSEQ multiplex PCR; the TCRdb copy retains only in-frame clones and omits some. Clone size and the V and J calls come from that table; the DNA yielded D and trimming. The table includes around 450,000 clones, less than 95% detected once.

Material for sequencing was PBMCs or T cells enriched from blood (not recorded which). V gene TRBV5-4 combines with J gene TRBJ1-6; 9 bases align to TRBD1. The TCR comes from a young man who had recovered from COVID-19. The DNA of the CDR3 is TGTGCCAGCAGCCCCGGGACAGGGCTGGATTCACCCCTCCACTTT. It translates to CASSPGTGLDSPLHF.